This T cell receptor beta chain was identified in a study of OX40 agonist ivuxolimab in advanced cancers. At the level of the study: A mean age of about 59 years, range about 20 to 85, was recorded, and around 85% were male.

Assay used: immunoSEQ multiplex PCR; TCRdb lists only in-frame clones, some missing. The table includes 55,000 to 85,000 clones, under 90% detected once. The germline V gene has CDR1 SGHRS and CDR2 YFSETQ. Between the trimmed V and J ends, which lost 5 bases and 6 bases, there was a span of 14 bases. CDR3 size: 14 residues. The chain joins TRBV5-1 to TRBJ2-2, with a weak D call TRBD2 (7 bases). The sample consisted of CD4+ or CD8+ T cells sorted from blood, taken in a trial of the OX40 agonist ivuxolimab. This sequence originates from an adult with an advanced solid tumor such as melanoma, head and neck, liver or kidney cancer. CDR3 in DNA: TGCGCCAGCAGTATATCCGGGGGGCCCGGGGAGCTGTTTTTT. Translated: CASSISGGPGELFF.